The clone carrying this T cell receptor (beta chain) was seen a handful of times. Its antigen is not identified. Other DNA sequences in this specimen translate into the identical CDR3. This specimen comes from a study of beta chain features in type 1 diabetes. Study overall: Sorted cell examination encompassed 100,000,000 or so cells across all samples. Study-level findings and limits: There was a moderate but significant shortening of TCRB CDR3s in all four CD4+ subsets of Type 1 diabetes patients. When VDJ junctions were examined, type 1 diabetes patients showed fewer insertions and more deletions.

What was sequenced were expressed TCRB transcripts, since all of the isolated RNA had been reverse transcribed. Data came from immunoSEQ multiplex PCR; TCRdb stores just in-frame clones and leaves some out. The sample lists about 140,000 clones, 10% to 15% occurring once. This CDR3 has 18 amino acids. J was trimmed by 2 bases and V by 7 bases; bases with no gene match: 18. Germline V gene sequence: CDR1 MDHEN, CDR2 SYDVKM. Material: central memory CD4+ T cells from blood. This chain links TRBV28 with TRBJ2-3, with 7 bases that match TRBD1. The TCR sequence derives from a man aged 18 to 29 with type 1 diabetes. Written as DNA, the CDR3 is TGTGCCAGCACTTTGCCCGCCGTAGGGGGCGCGGTCACAGATACGCAGTATTTT. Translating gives CASTLPAVGGAVTDTQYF.